The present T cell receptor beta chain was sequenced within a study of control samples from healthy donors and cancer patients. Looked up from germline, CDR1 is SGHRS and CDR2 is YFSETQ. The CDR3 sequence is 14 residues long. V lost 0 bases and J 5 bases, leaving 9 bases between the germline ends. The assay was immunoSEQ multiplex PCR, and TCRdb's table has in-frame clones only and misses some. The sample consists of about 80,000 clones, over 75% of them appearing once. The source of this sequence is a woman between 50 and 59 years old in good health. V and J are TRBV5-1 and TRBJ2-1, with a tentative D call TRBD2 (6 bases). Sequenced sample: blood. The CDR3 DNA sequence: TGCGCCAGCAGCTTGGTAGGGGAGGACAATGAGCAGTTCTTC. Amino acids: CASSLVGEDNEQFF.